This entry lists 5 T cell receptor beta chains sequenced from one sample in a study of blood T cell repertoires in COVID-19. Produced via immunoSEQ multiplex PCR; TCRdb's table is partial and in-frame only. The table has hundreds of thousands of clones, approximately 90% seen once. Material: PBMCs or T cells enriched from blood (not recorded which). The receptors come from a woman aged 18-35 years who had recovered from COVID-19.

This clone was observed a handful of times. The chain couples TRBV4-1 to TRBJ1-2; the D gene is possibly TRBD1 (6 bases). Germline V CDR1 and CDR2: MGHRA, YSYEKL. The CDR3 totals 17 residues. V was shortened by 4 bases and J by 8 bases, with 26 bases between the two germline ends. The CDR3 protein is CASSPEGTGIYREGYTF. CDR3 nucleotide sequence: TGCGCCAGCAGCCCGGAAGGAACAGGGATCTATCGCGAGGGCTACACCTTC.

The J gene is TRBJ1-5, the V gene TRBV7-2; D gene unclear. The CDR3 spans 14 residues. The V gene lost 1 base and the J gene lost 4 bases, with 8 bases spanning the gap. Germline V lookup: CDR1 SGHTA, CDR2 FQGNSA. The CDR3 here is CASSLGGRNQPQHF. CDR3 in DNA: TGTGCCAGCAGCTTAGGAGGGAGGAATCAGCCCCAGCATTTT.

The chain is built from TRBV5-8 and TRBJ1-3; 7 nucleotides line up with TRBD1. Trimming cost V 10 bases and J 0 bases; bases outside gene matches: 13. The CDR3 is made up of 16 amino acids. The V gene's germline CDR1 is SGHTS and CDR2 YDEGEE. The CDR3 here is CAGERDRVSSGNTIYF. Written as DNA, the CDR3 is TGTGCCGGGGAGAGGGACAGAGTGAGCTCTGGAAACACCATATATTTT.

V usage is TRBV3-1 (or the pseudogene TRBV3-2) and J usage is TRBJ2-1, with D maybe TRBD2 (7 bases). Trimming pared 4 bases from V and 3 bases from J, leaving 16 bases between. Germline lookup yields CDR1 LGHDT and CDR2 YNNKEL (reference sequence). There are 16 residues in the CDR3. The CDR3 DNA is TGTGCCAGCAGCCCCTCTGGGGGGGGGCTCTACAATGAGCAGTTCTTC. Amino acids: CASSPSGGGLYNEQFF.

This chain's CDR3 is CASSLVGAGNTGELFF. CDR3 sequence (DNA): TGTGCCAGCAGTTTGGTGGGGGCGGGGAACACCGGGGAGCTGTTTTTT. This sequence joins TRBV28 and TRBJ2-2; possible D gene TRBD1, 6 bases. The CDR3 contains 16 residues. V was clipped by 3 bases and J by 1 base, with 12 bases between them. Per the germline V gene, CDR1 is MDHEN and CDR2 is SYDVKM.